This T cell receptor beta chain appears in the sequencing data of a study of T cells in Graves' hyperthyroidism and ophthalmopathy. Hyperthyroidism of Graves' type that showed no ophthalmopathy progression within 18 months was stable. Diagnoses rested on clinical symptoms, serum thyroxine and TRAb, thyroid ultrasound and orbital computed tomography. What was amplified from RNA transcripts were TCR beta CDR3 regions. The primer set for the first-round RT-PCR of the TCR CDR3 was HTBI. From the multiplex PCR reads, TCRdb called clonotypes with MiXCR, one entry per CDR3 protein. The sample lists around 720,000 distinct CDR3 sequences; under 45% were seen once. Germline CDR1 is SGHTA and CDR2 is FQGNSA. Germline trimming cut 6 bases from V and 3 bases from J; bases unmatched to any gene: 10. This CDR3 contains 16 residues. For this clonotype: The target antigen is unknown.

Study-wide results and limits: Most expanded thyroid clonotypes above 0.001 also appeared in blood. Before onset, by a median of around six months, the model predicted ophthalmopathy.

This rearrangement joins TRBV7-2 to TRBJ2-7, with 11 bases matching TRBD2. The TCR originated in a woman aged 40 to 50 with Graves' hyperthyroidism. The specimen sequenced was blood. In DNA form, the CDR3 reads TGTGCCAGCAGGACTAGCGGGAACCCCGCCGGCTACGAGCAGTACTTC. Its translation: CASRTSGNPAGYEQYF.